This TCR beta chain was obtained from a study of beta chain features in type 1 diabetes. The overall study: Cell yields, gender and age were similar in healthy donors and patients.

The CDR3 is 16 amino acids. V was pared by 6 bases and J by 4 bases, with 12 bases of the junction left unmatched. Looked up from germline, CDR1 is SNHLY and CDR2 is FYNNEI. As every portion of the isolated RNA was reverse transcribed, the sequencing read expressed TCRB transcripts. The method was immunoSEQ multiplex PCR; TCRdb's version includes in-frame clones alone and lacks a portion of them. The repertoire consists of 300,000 to 350,000 clones, with 8% occurring once and the leading ten covering around 0.45%. The chain has TRBV2 and TRBJ1-2; TRBD1 matches 9 bases. The clonotype originates from a woman aged 18-29 years in good health. Sequenced material: central memory CD4+ T cells from blood. The CDR3 sequence: CASRPPGQGLGYGYTF. CDR3 sequence (DNA): TGTGCCAGCAGACCACCGGGACAGGGTTTAGGCTATGGCTACACCTTC.